This is a list of T cell receptor beta chains from one sample in a study of CD8 T cells in ankylosing spondylitis. TCRdb reprocessed the 5' RACE reads with MiXCR, giving one entry per CDR3 protein. The data contain fewer than 400,000 distinct CDR3 sequences, 6.5% to 10% of them seen just once; the ten biggest clones take up 14% to 15%. Sample: blood, either unsorted or a sorted T cell fraction (not recorded which). The source of these receptors is a male donor with ankylosing spondylitis. Each CDR3 is given with its conserved first and last residue. A D gene is named only where the DNA matches it firmly. Expanded clones are given a class, and other clones once, few, many or no size at all.

CDR3aa: CASSLWSSGGGPDSYEQYF
CDR3nt: TGTGCCAGCAGCTTGTGGTCTAGCGGGGGGGGCCCGGACTCCTACGAGCAGTACTTC
v_gene: TRBV5-6
j_gene: TRBJ2-7
d_gene: TRBD2
abundance: -

CDR3aa: CASSLYLDEQYF
CDR3nt: TGTGCCAGCTCACTTTACCTGGACGAGCAGTACTTC
v_gene: TRBV18
j_gene: TRBJ2-7
d_gene: -
abundance: few

CDR3aa: CSVAEGIQPQHF
CDR3nt: TGCAGCGTGGCAGAGGGTATTCAGCCCCAGCATTTT
v_gene: TRBV29-1
j_gene: TRBJ1-5
d_gene: -
abundance: many

CDR3aa: CATSDPQRGADTQYF
CDR3nt: TGTGCCACCAGTGATCCACAGCGGGGGGCAGATACGCAGTATTTT
v_gene: TRBV24-1
j_gene: TRBJ2-3
d_gene: TRBD2
abundance: few

CDR3aa: CSAKGLSGPINEQFF
CDR3nt: TGCAGTGCTAAGGGACTCAGCGGGCCCATCAATGAGCAGTTCTTC
v_gene: TRBV20-1
j_gene: TRBJ2-1
d_gene: -
abundance: few

CDR3aa: CASSHVDRANTEAFF
CDR3nt: TGCGCCAGCAGCCACGTGGACAGGGCGAACACTGAAGCTTTCTTT
v_gene: TRBV4-1
j_gene: TRBJ1-1
d_gene: TRBD1
abundance: many

CDR3aa: CASSQHLADTQYF
CDR3nt: TGTGCCAGCAGCCAACATCTTGCAGATACGCAGTATTTT
v_gene: TRBV3-1
j_gene: TRBJ2-3
d_gene: -
abundance: few

CDR3aa: CSARRSSYEQYF
CDR3nt: TGCAGTGCTAGACGGAGCTCCTACGAGCAGTACTTC
v_gene: TRBV20-1
j_gene: TRBJ2-7
d_gene: -
abundance: many

CDR3aa: CASMAGSYNEQFF
CDR3nt: TGCGCCAGCATGGCTGGTTCCTACAATGAGCAGTTCTTC
v_gene: TRBV5-1
j_gene: TRBJ2-1
d_gene: -
abundance: -

CDR3aa: CASSPPSGSGYEQYF
CDR3nt: TGCGCCAGCAGCCCTCCTAGCGGGAGTGGTTACGAGCAGTACTTC
v_gene: TRBV4-1
j_gene: TRBJ2-7
d_gene: TRBD2
abundance: -

CDR3aa: CASGRANTGELFF
CDR3nt: TGTGCCAGCGGCAGGGCGAACACCGGGGAGCTGTTTTTT
v_gene: TRBV25-1
j_gene: TRBJ2-2
d_gene: -
abundance: many

CDR3aa: CATARVSYEQYF
CDR3nt: TGTGCCACAGCCAGGGTCTCCTACGAGCAGTACTTC
v_gene: TRBV7-2
j_gene: TRBJ2-7
d_gene: -
abundance: many

CDR3aa: CASSSGTVYEQYF
CDR3nt: TGTGCCAGCAGCTCCGGGACAGTTTACGAGCAGTACTTC
v_gene: TRBV11-2
j_gene: TRBJ2-7
d_gene: TRBD1
abundance: many

CDR3aa: CASSLTRVNQPQHF
CDR3nt: TGTGCCAGCAGTTTAACAAGGGTTAATCAGCCCCAGCATTTT
v_gene: TRBV12-3/TRBV12-4
j_gene: TRBJ1-5
d_gene: -
abundance: few

CDR3aa: CAGSLSRTSGYNEQFF
CDR3nt: TGTGCCGGCAGTTTATCGCGGACTAGCGGCTACAATGAGCAGTTCTTC
v_gene: TRBV28
j_gene: TRBJ2-1
d_gene: TRBD2
abundance: -

CDR3aa: CATSFAAGLIDNEQFF
CDR3nt: TGTGCCACCAGCTTTGCGGCGGGATTAATCGACAATGAGCAGTTCTTC
v_gene: TRBV15
j_gene: TRBJ2-1
d_gene: -
abundance: many

CDR3aa: CASRGPNTEAFF
CDR3nt: TGTGCCAGCAGGGGGCCGAACACTGAAGCTTTCTTT
v_gene: TRBV28
j_gene: TRBJ1-1
d_gene: -
abundance: few

CDR3aa: CASSPRLEMGEQFF
CDR3nt: TGTGCCAGTAGTCCCAGACTAGAGATGGGTGAGCAGTTCTTC
v_gene: TRBV19
j_gene: TRBJ2-1
d_gene: -
abundance: few

CDR3aa: CASSLAGADSDTQYF
CDR3nt: TGTGCCAGCAGCTTAGCCGGGGCAGACTCAGATACGCAGTATTTT
v_gene: TRBV7-2
j_gene: TRBJ2-3
d_gene: -
abundance: -

CDR3aa: CASSRDSNTPADIYEQYF
CDR3nt: TGTGCCAGCAGCCGGGACAGTAACACACCCGCGGACATTTACGAGCAGTACTTC
v_gene: TRBV11-2
j_gene: TRBJ2-7
d_gene: TRBD1
abundance: few

CDR3aa: CASSYPTGGGYSGEQYF
CDR3nt: TGTGCCAGCAGTTACCCGACTGGGGGGGGGTACTCTGGCGAGCAGTACTTC
v_gene: TRBV6-5
j_gene: TRBJ2-7
d_gene: TRBD2
abundance: -

CDR3aa: CASAWLGKDEQYF
CDR3nt: TGCGCCAGCGCATGGTTAGGCAAGGACGAGCAGTACTTC
v_gene: TRBV5-1
j_gene: TRBJ2-7
d_gene: -
abundance: -

CDR3aa: CASSLRRQGVNGELFF
CDR3nt: TGTGCCAGCAGCCTCCGGAGACAGGGGGTCAATGGGGAGCTGTTTTTT
v_gene: TRBV7-3
j_gene: TRBJ2-2
d_gene: TRBD1
abundance: -

CDR3aa: CASSQDQASYEQYF
CDR3nt: TGCGCCAGCAGCCAAGATCAGGCCTCCTACGAGCAGTACTTC
v_gene: TRBV4-3
j_gene: TRBJ2-7
d_gene: -
abundance: -

CDR3aa: CASSPLSASTQETQYF
CDR3nt: TGTGCCAGCAGCCCTCTTTCGGCGAGTACACAAGAGACCCAGTACTTC
v_gene: TRBV7-2
j_gene: TRBJ2-5
d_gene: -
abundance: few

CDR3aa: CSVPSGNTDTQYF
CDR3nt: TGCAGTGTCCCTAGCGGAAACACAGATACGCAGTATTTT
v_gene: TRBV20-1
j_gene: TRBJ2-3
d_gene: TRBD2
abundance: few

CDR3aa: CASSVGTSSDEQFF
CDR3nt: TGCGCCAGCAGCGTGGGAACTAGTTCGGATGAGCAGTTCTTC
v_gene: TRBV5-1
j_gene: TRBJ2-1
d_gene: -
abundance: few

CDR3aa: CSATRPADRNTEAFF
CDR3nt: TGCAGTGCTACCAGACCAGCTGACAGAAACACTGAAGCTTTCTTT
v_gene: TRBV20-1
j_gene: TRBJ1-1
d_gene: -
abundance: few

CDR3aa: CASSARTKETQYF
CDR3nt: TGTGCCAGCAGCGCAAGGACAAAAGAGACCCAGTACTTC
v_gene: TRBV9
j_gene: TRBJ2-5
d_gene: -
abundance: few

CDR3aa: CASSLTYSDNEQFF
CDR3nt: TGTGCCAGCAGCCTTACCTACAGCGACAATGAGCAGTTCTTC
v_gene: TRBV13
j_gene: TRBJ2-1
d_gene: -
abundance: -

CDR3aa: CASSLAGPTGELFF
CDR3nt: TGTGCCAGCAGTTTAGCGGGACCCACCGGGGAGCTGTTTTTT
v_gene: TRBV28
j_gene: TRBJ2-2
d_gene: -
abundance: -

CDR3aa: CASSAGGSYEQYF
CDR3nt: TGTGCCAGCAGTGCCGGAGGCTCCTACGAGCAGTACTTC
v_gene: TRBV12-3/TRBV12-4
j_gene: TRBJ2-7
d_gene: -
abundance: many

CDR3aa: CASLGGGSPLHF
CDR3nt: TGTGCCAGCCTCGGGGGAGGATCACCCCTCCACTTT
v_gene: TRBV7-8
j_gene: TRBJ1-6
d_gene: -
abundance: few

CDR3aa: CASSSRLGEVDEQFF
CDR3nt: TGTGCCAGCAGCTCTAGACTAGGAGAGGTCGATGAGCAGTTCTTC
v_gene: TRBV5-5
j_gene: TRBJ2-1
d_gene: -
abundance: -

CDR3aa: CASSIVGSGSGANVLTF
CDR3nt: TGTGCCAGTAGTATAGTAGGCAGCGGCTCTGGGGCCAACGTCCTGACTTTC
v_gene: TRBV19
j_gene: TRBJ2-6
d_gene: -
abundance: -

CDR3aa: CGAHIGNTEAFF
CDR3nt: TGTGGAGCGCACATTGGGAACACTGAAGCTTTCTTT
v_gene: TRBV7-9
j_gene: TRBJ1-1
d_gene: -
abundance: few

CDR3aa: CATSRVGVNTEAFF
CDR3nt: TGTGCCACCAGCAGAGTTGGCGTGAACACTGAAGCTTTCTTT
v_gene: TRBV15
j_gene: TRBJ1-1
d_gene: -
abundance: -

CDR3aa: CSVDPGSSGNTIYF
CDR3nt: TGCAGCGTTGATCCAGGGAGCTCTGGAAACACCATATATTTT
v_gene: TRBV29-1
j_gene: TRBJ1-3
d_gene: -
abundance: few